These 30 T cell receptor beta chains originate from one sample sequenced in a study of blood T cell repertoires in COVID-19. The data were produced by immunoSEQ multiplex PCR, yet TCRdb's version contains in-frame clones alone and is incomplete. The sample includes 200,000 to 250,000 clones, 90% of them seen just once. Sequencing used PBMCs or T cells enriched from blood (not recorded which). These receptor sequences come from a man between 25 and 39 years old who had been exposed to COVID-19.

The chain is built from TRBV11-2 and TRBJ2-3; D might be TRBD2 (6 bases). This CDR3 is built from 14 residues. Trimming pared 3 bases from V and 0 bases from J, leaving 7 bases between. Germline lookup yields CDR1 SGHAT and CDR2 FQNNGV. The CDR3 loop reads CASSLGTSTDTQYF. The CDR3 DNA reads TGTGCCAGCAGCTTGGGGACTAGCACAGATACGCAGTATTTT.

Only one count was recorded for this clone. The chain is built from TRBV11-3 and TRBJ1-6; D is possibly TRBD1 (5 bases). Germline assignment: CDR1 SGHNT and CDR2 YENEEA. V was trimmed by 6 bases and J by 11 bases, leaving 14 bases between them. The CDR3 runs to 13 residues. CDR3 nucleotide sequence: TGTGCCAGCAGTAACCGGGTAGGGGCACCCCTCCACTTT. Translating gives CASSNRVGAPLHF.

Details on this clone: An end of the junction does not agree with germline; a read error may underlie this. The chain recombines TRBV19 with TRBJ2-7, with D tentatively TRBD1 (6 bases). CDR1 and CDR2 from the germline V gene are LNHDA and SQIVND (reference sequence). The CDR3 contains 13 residues. This CDR3 is CASSTDRSSEQYF. CDR3 sequence (DNA): TGTGCCAGTAGTACCGACAGGTCCTCCGAGCAGTACTTC.

The chain couples TRBV5-4 to TRBJ2-2, with D perhaps TRBD1 (5 bases). V lost 4 bases and J 3 bases, leaving 13 bases between the germline ends. The CDR3 runs to 15 residues. Germline V gene sequence: CDR1 SGHNT, CDR2 YYREEE (reference sequence). CDR3 loop: CASSPRSRDTGELFF. The CDR3 DNA follows: TGTGCCAGCAGCCCCCGTTCCAGGGACACCGGGGAGCTGTTTTTT.

The V and J genes are TRBV6-4 and TRBJ1-2; D gene ambiguous. Trimming took 8 bases from V and 6 from J, leaving 16 bases between them. CDR1 MRHNA and CDR2 SNTAGT come from the germline V gene. The CDR3 runs 13 residues. CDR3 sequence reads: CASSNNELNGYTF. The CDR3 nucleotides read TGTGCCAGCTCCAATAACGAACTTAATGGCTACACCTTC.

The chain recombines TRBV5-1 with TRBJ2-1, with 10 bases matching TRBD2. The CDR3 has 15 amino acids. V shed 5 bases, J shed 7 bases, and the junction held 9 bases outside the gene matches. Germline V gives CDR1 SGHRS, CDR2 YFSETQ. The CDR3 loop reads CASRPQSGGDNEQFF. CDR3 DNA sequence: TGCGCCAGCAGACCCCAGAGCGGGGGGGATAATGAGCAGTTCTTC. The variable domain in full, with the rest retrieved from reference TRBV5-1 and TRBJ2-1, is KAGVTQTPRYLIKTRGQQVTLSCSPISGHRSVSWYQQTPGQGLQFLFEYFSETQRNKGNFPGRFSGRQFSNSRSEMNVSTLELGDSALYLCASRPQSGGDNEQFFGPGTRLTVL.

This sequence joins TRBV5-6 and TRBJ2-5, with 9 bases fitting TRBD2. Germline V gene lookup returns CDR1 SGHDT and CDR2 YYEEEE. The CDR3 has 15 amino acids. The V segment lost 5 bases and the J segment 4 bases; nucleotides outside the gene matches: 9. This CDR3 is CASRKSAGGGETQYF. In DNA, the CDR3 is TGTGCCAGCAGAAAGTCAGCGGGGGGTGGAGAGACCCAGTACTTC.

This clone was seen just once. The chain links TRBV5-4 to TRBJ2-1, with 11 nucleotides matching TRBD2. The V and J ends lost 5 bases and 9 bases, in that order; junction bases with no gene match: 4. Germline values: CDR1 SGHNT, CDR2 YYREEE (reference sequence). This CDR3 comprises 13 residues. CDR3 DNA: TGTGCCAGCAGGACTAGCGGGGCCGTTGAGCAGTTCTTC. Translating it yields CASRTSGAVEQFF.

The chain links TRBV12-3 or TRBV12-4 to TRBJ1-5; D remains unclear. This CDR3 has 13 residues. Deletions cut 5 bases from V and 3 bases from J, with 8 bases between. CDR3 sequence: CASSGSSNQPQHF. CDR3 DNA sequence: TGTGCCAGCAGTGGGAGTTCCAATCAGCCCCAGCATTTT.

The chain uses TRBV4-1 and TRBJ2-7, with D possibly TRBD2 on 5 matching bases. The CDR3 contains 13 residues. The V end lost 4 bases, the J end lost 7 bases, and 14 bases lay between the germline ends. In germline, CDR1 is MGHRA, CDR2 YSYEKL. In DNA form, the CDR3 reads TGCGCCAGCAGCCCCCGACGGGGTCGGGAGCAGTACTTC. Encoded protein: CASSPRRGREQYF.

The chain couples TRBV21-1 to TRBJ1-1. TRBV21-1 is designated a pseudogene. The CDR3 consists of 12 residues. In nucleotides, the CDR3 is TGTGCCTCGGGACGGGGGACTTCGAGGGCTTTCTTT. It encodes CASGRGTSRAFF.

The rearrangement links TRBV27 to TRBJ1-2; 9 positions match TRBD1. CDR1 MNHEY and CDR2 SMNVEV come from the germline V gene (reference sequence). The CDR3 has 15 residues. With 4 bases clipped from V and 3 bases from J, the junction kept 6 bases outside the gene matches. The CDR3 reads CASSSRTGAYYGYTF. The CDR3 nucleotides read TGTGCCAGCAGTTCCAGGACAGGGGCCTACTATGGCTACACCTTC.

By share of the sample, this clone is medium-sized. The genes are TRBV3-1 (or the pseudogene TRBV3-2) and TRBJ2-5, with D perhaps matching TRBD2 (6 bases). This CDR3 comprises 12 residues. With 1 base removed from V and 9 bases from J, the gap between germline ends came to 9 bases. CDR1 is LGHDT and CDR2 is YNNKEL in the germline V gene (reference sequence). The CDR3 coding sequence is TGTGCCAGCAGCCAAGGGCGGGAACCCCAGTACTTC. Its translation: CASSQGREPQYF.

Turning to this clone: Other DNA sequences within the sample encode an identical CDR3. The chain employs TRBV6-5 and TRBJ2-3, with D unclear. V dropped 3 bases and J dropped 6 bases, with 13 bases sitting between them. This CDR3 comprises 14 residues. Germline V gene lookup returns CDR1 MNHEY and CDR2 SVGAGI. CDR3 sequence reads: CASSYSRVRDTQYF. The CDR3 region has the DNA TGTGCCAGCAGTTATTCCCGTGTACGGGATACGCAGTATTTT.

A single count supports this clone. The CDR3 loop reads CASSQTSQGTEAFF. For the CDR3, the DNA is TGTGCCAGCAGCCAAACCTCCCAGGGAACTGAAGCTTTCTTT. The rearrangement uses TRBV3-1 (or the pseudogene TRBV3-2) and TRBJ1-1; D may be TRBD1 (5 bases). This CDR3 is 14 amino acids long. V was clipped by 2 bases and J by 5 bases, with 12 bases between them. Germline V gene sequence: CDR1 LGHDT, CDR2 YNNKEL (reference sequence).

The V and J genes are TRBV9 and TRBJ2-3, with 8 bases that match TRBD2. V shed 3 bases and J 3 bases; nucleotides not matched to a gene: 12. CDR1 SGDLS and CDR2 YYNGEE come from the germline V gene. The length of the CDR3 is 17 residues. The CDR3: CASSAPPLAGGTDTQYF. CDR3 sequence (DNA): TGTGCCAGCAGCGCACCCCCCTTGGCGGGGGGAACAGATACGCAGTATTTT.

This clone was seen only once. The chain employs TRBV9 and TRBJ2-5; 8 bases map to TRBD2. The CDR3 is made up of 16 amino acids. Germline V lookup: CDR1 SGDLS, CDR2 YYNGEE. The V segment lost 10 bases and the J segment 4 bases; nucleotides outside the gene matches: 18. The CDR3 coding sequence is TGTGCCCCCCGCGTCGGGGGGGGGCAGGGCCCAGAGACCCAGTACTTC. Its translation: CAPRVGGGQGPETQYF.

The chain carries TRBV9 and TRBJ1-2; TRBD1 matches 7 bases. V shed 3 bases and J 2 bases; nucleotides not matched to a gene: 7. CDR3 length: 15 residues. Germline assignment: CDR1 SGDLS and CDR2 YYNGEE. The CDR3 DNA reads as TGTGCCAGCAGCGCGAACAGGGGTATAAACTATGGCTACACCTTC. It codes for CASSANRGINYGYTF.

The rearrangement links TRBV10-3 to TRBJ2-1; 10 bases match TRBD2. The CDR3 runs to 14 residues. Trimming took 5 bases from V and 7 from J; bases not matched to a gene: 5. Germline-derived CDR1 and CDR2 are ENHRY and SYGVKD. CDR3 in amino acids: CAISRAGGANEQFF. In DNA, the CDR3 is TGTGCCATCAGTCGAGCGGGGGGGGCGAATGAGCAGTTCTTC.

V is TRBV30 and J is TRBJ1-4; 7 bases are a match to TRBD1. This CDR3 spans 13 amino acids. Germline CDR1 reads GTSNPN; CDR2 reads SVGIG (reference sequence). Losses at the gene ends were 4 bases for V and 8 bases for J; bases not matched to a gene: 7. For the CDR3, the DNA is TGTGCCTGGAATAGACAGGGTGACGAAAAACTGTTTTTT. It translates to CAWNRQGDEKLFF. The full variable domain, in which reference TRBV30 and TRBJ1-4 provide the parts outside the CDR3, is SQTIHQWPATLVQPVGSPLSLECTVEGTSNPNLYWYRQAAGRGLQLLFYSVGIGQISSEVPQNLSASRPQDRQFILSSKKLLLSDSGFYLCAWNRQGDEKLFFGSGTQLSVL.

V usage is TRBV7-9 and J usage is TRBJ1-4; tentatively, D is TRBD1 (5 bases). This CDR3 is built from 13 residues. V lost 3 bases and J 6 bases, leaving 8 bases between the germline ends. Germline V gene lookup returns CDR1 SEHNR and CDR2 FQNEAQ (reference sequence). The CDR3 here is CASSFLGHEKLFF. The CDR3 bases are TGTGCCAGCAGCTTTCTGGGGCATGAAAAACTGTTTTTT.

The genes are TRBV4-1 and TRBJ2-7; 10 positions agree with TRBD2. This CDR3 comprises 17 residues. Germline CDR1 reads MGHRA; CDR2 reads YSYEKL. The J segment lost 3 bases and the V segment lost 0 bases, leaving 8 bases of the junction unmatched. The CDR3 nucleotides are TGCGCCAGCAGCCAAGAAGAGCGACTAGCGGGCTTCTACGAGCAGTACTTC. Encoded protein: CASSQEERLAGFYEQYF.

A single count supports this clone. This chain links TRBV11-1 with TRBJ2-1; possibly TRBD1 for D (6 bases). CDR3 length: 15 residues. Germline V gene sequence: CDR1 SGHAT, CDR2 FQDESV (reference sequence). The V gene lost 3 bases and the J gene lost 6 bases, with 15 bases spanning the gap. This CDR3 is CASSFNPQGLNEQFF. CDR3 DNA sequence: TGTGCCAGCAGCTTCAATCCACAGGGCCTCAATGAGCAGTTCTTC.

The chain combines TRBV19 with TRBJ1-2, with 7 positions matching TRBD1. CDR1 is LNHDA, CDR2 SQIVND, per germline (reference sequence). Germline trimming cut 6 bases from V and 4 bases from J; bases unmatched to any gene: 8. The CDR3 is made up of 14 amino acids. The CDR3 DNA is TGTGCCAGTAGCAACGGACAGGCCGCCTATGGCTACACCTTC. It specifies CASSNGQAAYGYTF.

CDR3 nucleotide sequence: TGTGCCAGCAGTTTAGGGACTAGGCAGTTCTTC. It specifies CASSLGTRQFF. The gene calls are TRBV12-3 or TRBV12-4 and TRBJ2-1, with TRBD2 matching 7 bases. V lost 1 base, J lost 12 bases, and 0 bases stayed unmatched. The CDR3 has 11 residues.

The chain links TRBV6-1 to TRBJ1-4, with TRBD1 identical over 9 bases. The germline V gene encodes CDR1 MNHNS and CDR2 SASEGT. The CDR3 sequence is 15 residues long. The trim removed 2 bases at V and 6 bases at J, leaving 4 bases unmatched. CDR3 coding DNA: TGTGCCAGCAGTGAACAGTGGACAGGGGATGAAAAACTGTTTTTT. It specifies CASSEQWTGDEKLFF.

This chain connects TRBV5-4 to TRBJ1-2; 8 nucleotides align to TRBD1. The germline gives CDR1 SGHNT, CDR2 YYREEE (reference sequence). The V and J ends lost 3 bases and 5 bases, in that order; junction bases with no gene match: 9. The CDR3 loop spans 15 amino acids. The CDR3 loop is CASSSPETGVYGYTF. The CDR3 bases are TGTGCCAGCAGCTCTCCAGAGACAGGGGTATATGGCTACACCTTC.

The V gene is TRBV3-1 (or the pseudogene TRBV3-2), the J gene TRBJ2-7; a weak D match, TRBD1 (6 bases). The CDR3 sequence is 13 residues long. The germline V gene has CDR1 LGHDT and CDR2 YNNKEL (reference sequence). V was trimmed by 4 bases and J by 3 bases, leaving 10 bases between them. CDR3 sequence reads: CASSRDKLYEQYF. CDR3 DNA: TGTGCCAGCAGCCGGGACAAACTCTACGAGCAGTACTTC.

The V call is TRBV10-3, the J call TRBJ1-1, with 10 bases that match TRBD1. Germline assignment: CDR1 ENHRY and CDR2 SYGVKD. This CDR3 is built from 13 residues. The V and J ends lost 6 bases and 8 bases, in that order; junction bases with no gene match: 6. CDR3: CAISRDRGLEAFF. The CDR3 DNA sequence: TGTGCCATCAGCCGGGACAGGGGATTAGAAGCTTTCTTT.

This chain joins TRBV10-1 and TRBJ2-1, with 12 bases that match TRBD2. Germline lookup yields CDR1 WNHNN and CDR2 SYGVQD (reference sequence). The CDR3 sequence is 16 residues long. The V segment lost 6 bases and the J segment 3 bases; nucleotides outside the gene matches: 6. CDR3 residues: CASSTSGGTGYNEQFF. CDR3 coding DNA: TGCGCCAGCAGCACTAGCGGGGGGACAGGCTACAATGAGCAGTTCTTC.